This TCR beta chain was recorded in a study of blood T cell repertoires in COVID-19. About the study: Material from acute and convalescent COVID-19 was sourced from the United States, Italy and Spain. Sample material is recorded as cDNA or gDNA derived from T cells, B-cell-depleted T cells, or PBMCs.

As processed by the authors: Reference gene primer amplification gave nucleated cell count estimates. The assay was immunoSEQ multiplex PCR, and TCRdb's table has in-frame clones only and misses some. The V and J calls and the clone size are those of that table, but D and trimming were determined from the DNA. The sample carries tens of thousands of clones, more than 65% recorded once. Germline CDR1 and CDR2: MNHEY and SMNVEV (reference sequence). This CDR3 comprises 14 residues. V was pared by 6 bases and J by 1 base, with 11 bases between. The receptor was derived from a woman of 80 years or more with active or convalescent COVID-19. Specimen: peripheral blood. The V and J genes are TRBV27 and TRBJ2-3; D remains ambiguous. CDR3 DNA sequence: TGTGCCAGCAGCTTGACATTAGGCACAGATACGCAGTATTTT. Residues: CASSLTLGTDTQYF.